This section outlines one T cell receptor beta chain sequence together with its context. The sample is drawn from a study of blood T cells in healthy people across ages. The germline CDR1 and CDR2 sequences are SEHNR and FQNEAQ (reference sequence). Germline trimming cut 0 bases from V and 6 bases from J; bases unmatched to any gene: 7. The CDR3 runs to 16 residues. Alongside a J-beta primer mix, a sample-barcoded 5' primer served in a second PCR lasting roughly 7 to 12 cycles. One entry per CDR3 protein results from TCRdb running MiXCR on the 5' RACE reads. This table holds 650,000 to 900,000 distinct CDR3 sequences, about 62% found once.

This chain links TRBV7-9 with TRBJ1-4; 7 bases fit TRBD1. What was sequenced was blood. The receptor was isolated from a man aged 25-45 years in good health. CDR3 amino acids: CASSLAAQGLDEKLFF. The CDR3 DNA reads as TGTGCCAGCAGCTTAGCCGCACAGGGGTTAGATGAAAAACTGTTTTTT.